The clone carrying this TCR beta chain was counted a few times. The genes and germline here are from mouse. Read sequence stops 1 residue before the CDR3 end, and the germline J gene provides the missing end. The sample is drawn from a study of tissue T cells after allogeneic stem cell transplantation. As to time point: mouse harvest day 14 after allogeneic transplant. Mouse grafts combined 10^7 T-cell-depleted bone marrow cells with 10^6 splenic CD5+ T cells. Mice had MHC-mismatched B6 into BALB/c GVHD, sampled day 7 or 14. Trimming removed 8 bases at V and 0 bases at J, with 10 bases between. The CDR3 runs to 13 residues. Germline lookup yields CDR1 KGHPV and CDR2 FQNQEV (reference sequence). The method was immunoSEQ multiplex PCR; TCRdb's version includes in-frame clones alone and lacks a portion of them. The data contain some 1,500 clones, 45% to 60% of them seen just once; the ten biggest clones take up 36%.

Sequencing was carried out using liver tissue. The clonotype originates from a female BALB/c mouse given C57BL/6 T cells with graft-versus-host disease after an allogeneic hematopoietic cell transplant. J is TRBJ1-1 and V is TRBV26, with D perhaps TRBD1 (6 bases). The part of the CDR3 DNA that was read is TGTGCCAGCCAGGGACACTCAAACACAGAAGTCTTC. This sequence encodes CASQGHSNTEVF. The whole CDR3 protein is CASQGHSNTEVFF.